This TCR beta chain appears in the sequencing data of a study of cytomegalovirus exposure and HLA in healthy donors. Regarding the study as a whole: A link between a missense DCLRE1C variant and TCR beta V- and J-gene trimming emerged from a later analysis. Earlier findings revealed that most TCR beta V segments proved productive either about 87% or about 30% of the time. An observed cluster of highly shared sequence variants was recorded as a likely sequencing artifact.

It was with 60 Vbeta and 13 Jbeta primers that the PCR ran. The repertoire was sequenced with immunoSEQ multiplex PCR; TCRdb's copy has only in-frame clones and lacks some. The table has about 200,000 clones, around four fifths seen once; the top ten hold 3% to 4.5%. The CDR3 runs 11 residues. Trimming shortened V by 6 bases and J by 8 bases, and 10 bases separated the two germline ends. The germline gives CDR1 LNHDA, CDR2 SQIVND (reference sequence). About this clone: The antigen is unknown.

Sequencing used PBMCs. This sequence originates from a male donor in good health and CMV-seronegative. This rearrangement joins TRBV19 to TRBJ1-1, with TRBD1 as a possible D gene (5 bases). The CDR3 DNA reads TGTGCCAGTAGGGGATACAGGGAAGCTTTCTTT. It codes for CASRGYREAFF.